This T cell receptor beta chain derives from a study of post-analysis software for immune sequencing data. Study-wide context: The disease courses covered relapsing-remitting, secondary progressive and progressive-relapsing multiple sclerosis.

Study findings and constraints: The study found TRBV5-6, TRBV5-1 and TRBV20-1 among five TRBV segments more frequent in patients than controls. Significantly decreased normalized Chao1 diversity was recorded for multiple sclerosis patients relative to controls.

This clonotype was observed a few times. Its antigen is not identified. Libraries were made from TCR beta cDNA, and they carried unique molecular identifiers. TCRdb analysed the PCR reads with MiXCR anew, one entry per CDR3 protein. The table has 820,000 or so distinct CDR3 sequences, approximately 50% seen once; the top ten hold over 4%. The length of the CDR3 is 12 residues. V dropped 7 bases and J dropped 0 bases, with 10 bases sitting between them. The germline V gene encodes CDR1 SQVTM and CDR2 ANQGSEA. The chain couples TRBV29-1 to TRBJ2-7; no clear D. The receptor's source is a girl between 5 and 17 years old with multiple sclerosis. Sequencing was done on a sample of blood. CDR3 in DNA: TGCAGCGCTGAGACGGACTCCTACGAGCAGTACTTC. Protein sequence: CSAETDSYEQYF.